A selection of T cell receptor beta chains follows, all from one sample in a study of cytomegalovirus exposure and HLA in healthy donors. Only in-frame clones appear in the TCRdb table, and some are missing; sequencing was by immunoSEQ multiplex PCR. Among around 180,000 clones, roughly 80% were seen once, and the ten largest hold roughly 5%. The sequencing sample was made of PBMCs. The receptors here all came from a man between 18 and 29 years old in good health and CMV-seronegative. The CDR3 runs from the conserved cysteine through the conserved F or W. D genes are given only for firm matches. Clone sizes are given selectively: once, few, many, or a class where the clone is expanded.

abundance: NA; d_gene: NA; v_gene: TRBV5-1; j_gene: TRBJ1-4; CDR3aa: CASSLGQSNEKLFF; CDR3nt: TGCGCCAGCAGCTTGGGACAGTCTAATGAAAAACTGTTTTTT
abundance: NA; d_gene: NA; v_gene: TRBV5-1; j_gene: TRBJ2-5; CDR3aa: CASSLGPLMYF; CDR3nt: TGCGCCAGCAGCTTGGGTCCCCTAATGTACTTC
abundance: once; d_gene: TRBD2; v_gene: TRBV15; j_gene: TRBJ2-3; CDR3aa: CATSGRGLAALSTDTQYF; CDR3nt: TGTGCCACCAGCGGACGTGGGCTAGCGGCACTTAGCACAGATACGCAGTATTTT
abundance: NA; d_gene: NA; v_gene: TRBV28; j_gene: TRBJ2-1; CDR3aa: CASSSVQYEQFF; CDR3nt: TGTGCCAGCAGTTCCGTACAATATGAGCAGTTCTTC
abundance: NA; d_gene: NA; v_gene: TRBV13; j_gene: TRBJ2-7; CDR3aa: CASSLREQGIYEQYF; CDR3nt: TGTGCCAGCAGCTTAAGAGAACAGGGAATCTACGAGCAGTACTTC
abundance: once; d_gene: TRBD2; v_gene: TRBV29-1; j_gene: TRBJ2-3; CDR3aa: CSVGLAGDTQYF; CDR3nt: TGCAGCGTAGGACTAGCAGGCGATACGCAGTATTTT
abundance: NA; d_gene: NA; v_gene: TRBV7-9; j_gene: TRBJ2-7; CDR3aa: CSSSLLEYSYEQYF; CDR3nt: TGTTCCAGCAGCTTACTCGAGTACTCCTACGAGCAGTACTTC
abundance: NA; d_gene: NA; v_gene: TRBV29-1; j_gene: TRBJ2-1; CDR3aa: CSVELRGYYNEQFF; CDR3nt: TGCAGCGTTGAGCTAAGGGGATACTACAATGAGCAGTTCTTC
abundance: NA; d_gene: NA; v_gene: TRBV29-1; j_gene: TRBJ2-1; CDR3aa: CSVGTAFYEQFF; CDR3nt: TGCAGCGTTGGGACAGCGTTCTATGAGCAGTTCTTC
abundance: NA; d_gene: TRBD1; v_gene: TRBV7-9; j_gene: TRBJ2-7; CDR3aa: CASSPTGVYEWQYF; CDR3nt: TGTGCCAGCAGCCCGACAGGGGTCTACGAGTGGCAGTACTTC
abundance: NA; d_gene: NA; v_gene: TRBV29-1; j_gene: TRBJ1-5; CDR3aa: CSIMAGINQPQHF; CDR3nt: TGCAGCATCATGGCAGGGATAAATCAGCCCCAGCATTTT
abundance: NA; d_gene: TRBD1; v_gene: TRBV6-6; j_gene: TRBJ1-5; CDR3aa: CASSLGQGGHWAQHF; CDR3nt: TGTGCCAGCAGCCTAGGACAGGGAGGTCATTGGGCCCAGCATTTT
abundance: NA; d_gene: TRBD1; v_gene: TRBV7-9; j_gene: TRBJ2-1; CDR3aa: CASSLRGGQGQVNEQFF; CDR3nt: TGTGCCAGCAGCTTAAGGGGGGGACAGGGACAAGTCAATGAGCAGTTCTTC
abundance: NA; d_gene: TRBD1; v_gene: TRBV2; j_gene: TRBJ1-3; CDR3aa: CASSPPGQGSRGNTIYF; CDR3nt: TGTGCCAGCAGTCCCCCGGGACAGGGTTCGAGAGGAAACACCATATATTTT
abundance: NA; d_gene: NA; v_gene: TRBV28; j_gene: TRBJ2-3; CDR3aa: CASSQTVDTQYF; CDR3nt: TGTGCCAGCAGCCAGACTGTGGATACGCAGTATTTT
abundance: NA; d_gene: NA; v_gene: TRBV13; j_gene: TRBJ2-7; CDR3aa: CASSPAGTPYEQYF; CDR3nt: TGTGCCAGCAGCCCAGCCGGGACACCGTACGAGCAGTACTTC
abundance: once; d_gene: TRBD2; v_gene: TRBV27; j_gene: TRBJ2-7; CDR3aa: CASSLRLGLAGSYVEQYF; CDR3nt: TGTGCCAGCAGTTTACGGCTAGGACTAGCGGGCAGCTACGTCGAGCAGTACTTC
abundance: NA; d_gene: NA; v_gene: TRBV28; j_gene: TRBJ1-1; CDR3aa: CASSPLRQEAFF; CDR3nt: TGTGCCAGCAGTCCCCTCAGACAGGAAGCTTTCTTT
abundance: NA; d_gene: NA; v_gene: TRBV4-1; j_gene: TRBJ1-6; CDR3aa: CASSQEWREGSPLHF; CDR3nt: TGCGCCAGCAGCCAAGAATGGAGGGAAGGTTCACCCCTCCACTTT
abundance: once; d_gene: NA; v_gene: TRBV15; j_gene: TRBJ2-1; CDR3aa: CATSSPSGWEQFF; CDR3nt: TGTGCCACCAGCAGCCCATCAGGGTGGGAGCAGTTCTTC
abundance: NA; d_gene: NA; v_gene: TRBV7-9; j_gene: TRBJ1-1; CDR3aa: CASSRGEAFF; CDR3nt: TGTGCCAGCAGCCGGGGTGAAGCTTTCTTT
abundance: NA; d_gene: TRBD1; v_gene: TRBV27; j_gene: TRBJ1-2; CDR3aa: CASSLLTGGGYTF; CDR3nt: TGTGCCAGCAGTTTATTGACAGGGGGAGGCTACACCTTC
abundance: NA; d_gene: NA; v_gene: TRBV7-8; j_gene: TRBJ2-3; CDR3aa: CASSLSFSGTLRTDTQYF; CDR3nt: TGTGCCAGCAGCTTATCCTTTTCCGGGACATTGAGGACAGATACGCAGTATTTT
abundance: once; d_gene: NA; v_gene: TRBV5-1; j_gene: TRBJ2-1; CDR3aa: CASSLDSDSEQFF; CDR3nt: TGCGCCAGCAGCTTAGACTCCGACAGTGAGCAGTTCTTC
abundance: NA; d_gene: NA; v_gene: TRBV6-1; j_gene: TRBJ1-2; CDR3aa: CASSGSPEFYGYTF; CDR3nt: TGTGCCAGCAGTGGTTCGCCAGAATTCTATGGCTACACCTTC
abundance: few; d_gene: TRBD2; v_gene: TRBV9; j_gene: TRBJ2-7; CDR3aa: CASSTLAGGYEQYF; CDR3nt: TGTGCCAGCAGCACCCTAGCGGGAGGCTACGAGCAGTACTTC
abundance: NA; d_gene: NA; v_gene: TRBV27; j_gene: TRBJ1-6; CDR3aa: CASSLGDTLHF; CDR3nt: TGTGCCAGCAGTTTAGGGGACACTCTCCACTTT
abundance: NA; d_gene: TRBD1; v_gene: TRBV29-1; j_gene: TRBJ2-7; CDR3aa: CSVLGQGGEQYF; CDR3nt: TGCAGCGTTTTGGGACAGGGTGGCGAGCAGTACTTC
abundance: NA; d_gene: TRBD1; v_gene: TRBV30; j_gene: TRBJ1-4; CDR3aa: CAWNNRGRNEKLFF; CDR3nt: TGTGCCTGGAACAACAGGGGGCGGAATGAAAAACTGTTTTTT
abundance: NA; d_gene: NA; v_gene: TRBV7-7; j_gene: TRBJ2-2; CDR3aa: CASSPGPGGNTGELFF; CDR3nt: TGTGCTAGCAGCCCGGGCCCAGGAGGAAACACCGGGGAGCTGTTTTTT
abundance: NA; d_gene: NA; v_gene: TRBV27; j_gene: TRBJ1-4; CDR3aa: CASSFLGGGGQLFF; CDR3nt: TGTGCCAGCAGTTTCCTGGGGGGGGGAGGGCAACTGTTTTTT
abundance: NA; d_gene: TRBD2; v_gene: TRBV6-4; j_gene: TRBJ2-1; CDR3aa: CASSTSGGGEQFF; CDR3nt: TGTGCCAGCAGCACTAGCGGGGGAGGTGAGCAGTTCTTC
abundance: NA; d_gene: NA; v_gene: TRBV7-9; j_gene: TRBJ2-3; CDR3aa: CASSFLTGGLTDTQYF; CDR3nt: TGTGCCAGCAGCTTCCTGACGGGGGGCCTCACAGATACGCAGTATTTT
abundance: NA; d_gene: NA; v_gene: TRBV27; j_gene: TRBJ2-4; CDR3aa: CASSVTGEYGIQYF; CDR3nt: TGTGCCAGCAGTGTAACGGGAGAATATGGCATTCAGTACTTC
abundance: NA; d_gene: NA; v_gene: TRBV4-1; j_gene: TRBJ2-7; CDR3aa: CASSPSLGASYEQYF; CDR3nt: TGCGCCAGCAGCCCATCTCTGGGGGCATCTTACGAGCAGTACTTC
abundance: NA; d_gene: NA; v_gene: TRBV5-4; j_gene: TRBJ1-1; CDR3aa: CASSHYNKNTEAFF; CDR3nt: TGTGCCAGCAGCCACTATAACAAGAACACTGAAGCTTTCTTT
abundance: NA; d_gene: NA; v_gene: TRBV27; j_gene: TRBJ2-7; CDR3aa: CASSLTTWDEQYF; CDR3nt: TGTGCCAGCAGTCTCACGACTTGGGACGAGCAGTACTTC
abundance: NA; d_gene: NA; v_gene: TRBV9; j_gene: TRBJ1-4; CDR3aa: CASSVGNNEKLFF; CDR3nt: TGTGCCAGCAGCGTAGGTAATAATGAAAAACTGTTTTTT
abundance: NA; d_gene: NA; v_gene: TRBV28; j_gene: TRBJ2-1; CDR3aa: CASSPPLSVNEQFF; CDR3nt: TGTGCCAGCAGCCCCCCCCTTTCAGTAAATGAGCAGTTCTTC
abundance: NA; d_gene: NA; v_gene: TRBV4-1; j_gene: TRBJ2-7; CDR3aa: CASSQTALLGGSGQYF; CDR3nt: TGCGCCAGCAGCCAGACAGCACTGCTTGGAGGGTCCGGGCAGTACTTC
abundance: NA; d_gene: TRBD1; v_gene: TRBV25-1; j_gene: TRBJ1-1; CDR3aa: CASSELGGMGEAFF; CDR3nt: TGTGCCAGCAGTGAACTAGGGGGCATGGGTGAAGCTTTCTTT
abundance: NA; d_gene: NA; v_gene: TRBV6-6; j_gene: TRBJ1-5; CDR3aa: CASKLQGYQPQHF; CDR3nt: TGTGCCAGCAAGCTTCAGGGCTATCAGCCTCAGCATTTT
abundance: few; d_gene: TRBD2; v_gene: TRBV27; j_gene: TRBJ2-1; CDR3aa: CASSWTSGEQFF; CDR3nt: TGTGCCAGCAGTTGGACTAGCGGGGAGCAGTTCTTC
abundance: few; d_gene: NA; v_gene: TRBV6-6; j_gene: TRBJ2-7; CDR3aa: CASSYRDTYEQYF; CDR3nt: TGTGCCAGCAGTTATCGGGACACCTACGAGCAGTACTTC
abundance: NA; d_gene: NA; v_gene: TRBV7-7; j_gene: TRBJ1-4; CDR3aa: CASSPERGEKLFF; CDR3nt: TGTGCTAGCAGTCCCGAGAGGGGGGAAAAACTGTTTTTT
abundance: NA; d_gene: TRBD2; v_gene: TRBV5-6; j_gene: TRBJ2-7; CDR3aa: CASSTTSGRGEQYF; CDR3nt: TGTGCCAGCAGCACAACTAGCGGGAGAGGCGAGCAGTACTTC
abundance: NA; d_gene: NA; v_gene: TRBV20-1; j_gene: TRBJ1-2; CDR3aa: CSAYDSYGYTF; CDR3nt: TGCAGTGCTTATGACAGCTATGGCTACACCTTC
abundance: few; d_gene: NA; v_gene: TRBV5-5; j_gene: TRBJ2-6; CDR3aa: CASSLGWGAGANVLTF; CDR3nt: TGTGCCAGCAGCTTGGGTTGGGGAGCTGGGGCCAACGTCCTGACTTTC
abundance: NA; d_gene: TRBD1; v_gene: TRBV9; j_gene: TRBJ2-7; CDR3aa: CASSVGWGQAAYEQYF; CDR3nt: TGTGCCAGCAGCGTAGGGTGGGGACAGGCGGCTTACGAGCAGTACTTC